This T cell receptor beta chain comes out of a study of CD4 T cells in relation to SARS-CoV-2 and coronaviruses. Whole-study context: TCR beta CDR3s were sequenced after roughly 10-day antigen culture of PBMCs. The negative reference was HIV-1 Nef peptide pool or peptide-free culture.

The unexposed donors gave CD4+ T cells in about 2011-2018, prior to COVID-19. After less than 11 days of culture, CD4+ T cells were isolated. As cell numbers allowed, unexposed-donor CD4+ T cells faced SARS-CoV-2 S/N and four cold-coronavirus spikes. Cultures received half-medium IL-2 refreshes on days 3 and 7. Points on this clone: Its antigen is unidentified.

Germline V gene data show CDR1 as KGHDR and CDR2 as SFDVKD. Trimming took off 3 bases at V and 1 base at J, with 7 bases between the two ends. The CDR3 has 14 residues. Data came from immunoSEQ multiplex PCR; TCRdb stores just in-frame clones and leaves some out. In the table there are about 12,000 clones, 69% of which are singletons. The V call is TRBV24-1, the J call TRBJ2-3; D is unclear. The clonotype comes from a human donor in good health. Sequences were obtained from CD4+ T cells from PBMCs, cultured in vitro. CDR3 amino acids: CATSDERGTDTQYF. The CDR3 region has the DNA TGTGCCACCAGTGATGAGAGAGGCACAGATACGCAGTATTTT.